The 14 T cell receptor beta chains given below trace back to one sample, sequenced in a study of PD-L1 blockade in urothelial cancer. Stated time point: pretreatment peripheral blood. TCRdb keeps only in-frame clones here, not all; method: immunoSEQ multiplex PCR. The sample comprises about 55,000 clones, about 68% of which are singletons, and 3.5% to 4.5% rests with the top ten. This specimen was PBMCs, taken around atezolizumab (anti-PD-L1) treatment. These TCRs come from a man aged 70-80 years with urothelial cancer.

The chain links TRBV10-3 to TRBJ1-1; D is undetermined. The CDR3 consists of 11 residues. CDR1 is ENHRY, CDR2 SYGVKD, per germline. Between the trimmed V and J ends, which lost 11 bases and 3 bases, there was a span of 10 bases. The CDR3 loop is CAYAVDTEAFF. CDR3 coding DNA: TGTGCCTACGCGGTGGACACTGAAGCTTTCTTT.

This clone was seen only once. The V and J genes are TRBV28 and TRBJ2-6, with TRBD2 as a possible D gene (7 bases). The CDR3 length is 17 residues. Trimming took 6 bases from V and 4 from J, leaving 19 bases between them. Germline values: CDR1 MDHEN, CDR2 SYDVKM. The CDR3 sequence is CASSQVAGARGANVLTF. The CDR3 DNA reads TGTGCCAGCAGCCAGGTGGCGGGGGCGCGGGGGGCCAACGTCCTGACTTTC.

CDR3 amino acids: CASSELDRAGNTIYF. CDR3 sequence (DNA): TGTGCCAGCAGCGAGCTTGACAGGGCTGGAAACACCATATATTTT. The rearrangement joins TRBV2 to TRBJ1-3; 7 positions match TRBD1. The CDR3 runs to 15 residues. Looked up from germline, CDR1 is SNHLY and CDR2 is FYNNEI. V gave up 6 bases and J gave up 2 bases; unmatched junction bases: 7. Complete variable domain (other parts from reference TRBV2 and TRBJ1-3): EPEVTQTPSHQVTQMGQEVILRCVPISNHLYFYWYRQILGQKVEFLVSFYNNEISEKSEIFDDQFSVERPDGSNFTLKIRSTKLEDSAMYFCASSELDRAGNTIYFGEGSWLTVV.

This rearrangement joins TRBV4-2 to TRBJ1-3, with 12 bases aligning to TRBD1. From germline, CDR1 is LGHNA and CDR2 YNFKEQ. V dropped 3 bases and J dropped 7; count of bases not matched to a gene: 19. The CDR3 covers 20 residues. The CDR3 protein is CASSQGAGQGALGAGNTIYF. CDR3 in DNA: TGTGCCAGCAGCCAGGGAGCGGGACAGGGGGCTCTGGGGGCCGGGAACACCATATATTTT.

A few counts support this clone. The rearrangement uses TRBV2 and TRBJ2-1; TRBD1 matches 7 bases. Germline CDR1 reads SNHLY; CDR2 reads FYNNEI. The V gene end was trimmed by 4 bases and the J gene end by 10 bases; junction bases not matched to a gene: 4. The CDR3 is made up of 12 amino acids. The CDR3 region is CASSGTGAEQFF. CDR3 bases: TGTGCCAGCAGTGGGACAGGTGCAGAGCAGTTCTTC.

The CDR3 loop is CASSGDSRTPRHF. CDR3 DNA: TGTGCCAGCAGCGGGGACAGCAGGACCCCACGACATTTT. The rearrangement links TRBV2 to TRBJ1-5, with 7 positions matching TRBD1. CDR3 length equals 13 residues. Germline values: CDR1 SNHLY, CDR2 FYNNEI. The V gene end was trimmed by 6 bases and the J gene end by 16 bases; junction bases not matched to a gene: 15.

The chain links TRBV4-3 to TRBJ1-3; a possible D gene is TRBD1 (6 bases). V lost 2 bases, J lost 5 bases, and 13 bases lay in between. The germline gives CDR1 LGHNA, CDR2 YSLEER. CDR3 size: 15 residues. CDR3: CASSQNREERNTIYF. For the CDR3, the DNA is TGCGCCAGCAGCCAAAACAGGGAAGAAAGAAACACCATATATTTT.

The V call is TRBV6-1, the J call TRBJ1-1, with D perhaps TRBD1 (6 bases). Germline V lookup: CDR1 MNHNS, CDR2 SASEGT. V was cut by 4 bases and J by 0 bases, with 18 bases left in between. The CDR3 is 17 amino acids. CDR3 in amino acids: CASSATWGGQMNTEAFF. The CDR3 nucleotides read TGTGCCAGCAGTGCAACTTGGGGCGGACAGATGAACACTGAAGCTTTCTTT.

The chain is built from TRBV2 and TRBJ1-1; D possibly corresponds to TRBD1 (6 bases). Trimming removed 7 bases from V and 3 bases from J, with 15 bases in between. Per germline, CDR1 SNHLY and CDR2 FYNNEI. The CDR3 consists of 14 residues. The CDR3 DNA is TGTGCCAGCACCGTACAGGGCCGGGACACTGAAGCTTTCTTT. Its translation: CASTVQGRDTEAFF.

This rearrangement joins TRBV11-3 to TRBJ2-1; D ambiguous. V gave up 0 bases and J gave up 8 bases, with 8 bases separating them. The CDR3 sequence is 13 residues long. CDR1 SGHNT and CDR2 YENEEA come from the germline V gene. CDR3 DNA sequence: TGTGCCAGCAGCTTAGATCGCCCAGATGAGCAGTTCTTC. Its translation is CASSLDRPDEQFF.

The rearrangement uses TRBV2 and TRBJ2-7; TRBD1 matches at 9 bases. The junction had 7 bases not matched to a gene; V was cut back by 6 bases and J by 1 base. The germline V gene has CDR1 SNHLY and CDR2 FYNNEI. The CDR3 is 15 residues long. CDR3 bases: TGTGCCAGCAGCTCCGGGACAGGGCTATCCTACGAGCAGTACTTC. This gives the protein CASSSGTGLSYEQYF.

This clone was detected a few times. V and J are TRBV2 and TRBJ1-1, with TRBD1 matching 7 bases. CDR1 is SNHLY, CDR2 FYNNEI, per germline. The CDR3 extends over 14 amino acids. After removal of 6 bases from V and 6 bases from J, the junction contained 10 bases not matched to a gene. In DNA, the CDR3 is TGTGCCAGCAGGGACCCGACAGGGTTGGCTGAAGCTTTCTTT. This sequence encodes CASRDPTGLAEAFF.

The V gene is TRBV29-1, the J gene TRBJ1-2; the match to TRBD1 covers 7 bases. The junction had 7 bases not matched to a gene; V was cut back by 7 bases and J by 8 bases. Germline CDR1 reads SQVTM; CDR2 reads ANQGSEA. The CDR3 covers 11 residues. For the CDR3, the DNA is TGCAGCGAAGGGGGCGCGTGGGGCTACACCTTC. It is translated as CSEGGAWGYTF.

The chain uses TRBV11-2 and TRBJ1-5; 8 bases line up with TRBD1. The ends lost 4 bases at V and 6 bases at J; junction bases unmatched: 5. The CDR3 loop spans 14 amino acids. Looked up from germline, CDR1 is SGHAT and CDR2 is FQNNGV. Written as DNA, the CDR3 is TGTGCCAGCAGCTCAGGGGGCCGGGGTCAGCCCCAGCATTTT. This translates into CASSSGGRGQPQHF.